Sequencing of this TCR beta chain was carried out in a study of T cell changes during pregnancy in multiple sclerosis. The CDR3 covers 13 residues. The germline gives CDR1 SGHRS, CDR2 YFSETQ. J lost 8 bases, V lost 4 bases, and 7 bases had no gene match. This clone showed up just once. The protocol was immunoSEQ multiplex PCR, while the TCRdb copy is restricted to in-frame clones and leaves out a portion. The sample contains around 70,000 clones, roughly 92% of which appear only once. Specimen: peripheral blood, collected before pregnancy. The chain is built from TRBV5-1 and TRBJ1-2; 8 positions match TRBD1. This receptor was taken from a female donor with multiple sclerosis, enrolled in a pregnancy study. The CDR3 DNA reads as TGCGCCAGCAGCGCCCGGACAGGGACGGGCTACACCTTC. This codes for CASSARTGTGYTF.